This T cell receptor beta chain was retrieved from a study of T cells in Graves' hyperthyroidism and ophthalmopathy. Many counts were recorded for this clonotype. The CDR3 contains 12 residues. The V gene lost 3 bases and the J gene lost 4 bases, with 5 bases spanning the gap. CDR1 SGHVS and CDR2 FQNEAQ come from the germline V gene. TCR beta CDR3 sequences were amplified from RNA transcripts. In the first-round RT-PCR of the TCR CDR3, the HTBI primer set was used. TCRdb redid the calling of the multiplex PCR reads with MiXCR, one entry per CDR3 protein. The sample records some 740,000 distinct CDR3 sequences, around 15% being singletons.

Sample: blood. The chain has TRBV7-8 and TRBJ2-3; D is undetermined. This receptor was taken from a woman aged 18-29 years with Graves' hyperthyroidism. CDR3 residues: CASSFPADTQYF. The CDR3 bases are TGTGCCAGCAGCTTCCCTGCAGATACGCAGTATTTT.